This T cell receptor (beta chain) was sequenced during a study of PD-L1 blockade in urothelial cancer. Study summary: Males with bladder-origin urothelial cancer made up about 85% of the roughly 29 patients. As for prior chemotherapy regimens, patients had received 0 to 3.

The table came from immunoSEQ multiplex PCR; TCRdb's copy has only in-frame clones and leaves some out. The sample lists about 50,000 clones; 70% to 85% were seen once. The V end lost 6 bases, the J end lost 0 bases, and 9 bases lay between the germline ends. The CDR3 extends over 15 amino acids. Germline loops: CDR1 MNHEY, CDR2 SVGAGI. Study-level results: Sub-median blood TCR clonality before treatment predicted longer survival. For durable-benefit patients, tumor-associated blood clones expanded more at 3 weeks.

As regards this clone: Antigen: not known.

This receptor was obtained from a man in his 70s with urothelial cancer. The source material was PBMCs, sampled around atezolizumab (anti-PD-L1) treatment. The chain joins TRBV6-5 to TRBJ2-6; no clear D. The CDR3 nucleotides read TGTGCCAGCAGCTTGAGAACCTCTGGGGCCAACGTCCTGACTTTC. Amino acid sequence: CASSLRTSGANVLTF.